These T cell receptor beta chains were read from a single sample in a study of T-cell reconstitution after alpha-beta-depleted transplantation in children. TCRdb re-called the PCR reads with MiXCR, one entry per CDR3 protein. The sample carries about 540,000 distinct CDR3 sequences, around 19% recorded once. The material sequenced was PBMCs from the stem cell graft donor, taken from the stem cell graft. Source of these receptors: a human donor who donated a stem cell graft to a child with acute lymphoblastic leukemia. The CDR3 runs from the conserved cysteine through the conserved F or W. Fields, in order: clone size, D gene, V gene, J gene, CDR3 DNA, CDR3 protein. A D gene is named only where the DNA matches it firmly. Where a row states a size, it is once, few, many or the class of an expanded clone; other rows omit it.

>.|.|TRBV3-1|TRBJ2-7
TGTGCCAGCTGCCCTGCGGTGGGGGAATTCTACGAGCAGTACTTC
CASCPAVGEFYEQYF
>.|.|TRBV13|TRBJ1-2
TGTGCCAGCAGCTTGTTGACGCTTGGAGGCGGCTACACCTTC
CASSLLTLGGGYTF
>.|.|TRBV5-1|TRBJ2-7
TGCGCCAGCAGCCTTCTCGCTACAGACAGCTACGAGCAGTACTTC
CASSLLATDSYEQYF
>many|TRBD1|TRBV20-1|TRBJ2-1
TGCAGTGCTAGAGCCCCGGACAGGGCTACCCTCTACAATGAGCAGTTCTTC
CSARAPDRATLYNEQFF
>.|.|TRBV30|TRBJ2-7
TGTGCCTGGAGTGTAATCACAGGGAATCACGAGCAGTACTTC
CAWSVITGNHEQYF
>few|TRBD1|TRBV7-9|TRBJ2-2
TGTGCCAGCAGCTTTTCCACCGGGACAGGGTTGACCGGGGAGCTGTTTTTT
CASSFSTGTGLTGELFF
>once|TRBD1|TRBV5-5|TRBJ1-1
TGTGCCAGCAGCCGAAGGGACAGACCAAACACTGAAGCTTTCTTT
CASSRRDRPNTEAFF
>.|.|TRBV14|TRBJ2-1
TGTGCCAGCAGTCTAATCCACCGCTACAATGAGCAGTTCTTC
CASSLIHRYNEQFF
>.|TRBD2|TRBV20-1|TRBJ2-1
TGCAGTGCTAGAGAAAAGGGGTTAGCGGGAGTAAGTGAGCAGTTCTTC
CSAREKGLAGVSEQFF
>few|.|TRBV9|TRBJ1-1
TGTGCCAGCAGCGCTCAGACACACACCATGAACACTGAAGCTTTCTTT
CASSAQTHTMNTEAFF
>.|TRBD2|TRBV15|TRBJ2-3
TGTGCCACCAGCAGGTGGGCGGGAGCGGATACGCAGTATTTT
CATSRWAGADTQYF
>few|TRBD2|TRBV10-2|TRBJ2-7
TGCGCCAGCTTCACTAGCGGGAGTTCCTACGAGCAGTACTTC
CASFTSGSSYEQYF
>.|TRBD2|TRBV11-1|TRBJ2-2
TGTGCCAGCAGCTTAGACACTAGCGGGAGAATCCCGAACACCGGGGAGCTGTTTTTT
CASSLDTSGRIPNTGELFF
>.|.|TRBV7-9|TRBJ1-2
TGTGCCAGCAGCTCACCGGGACGTCCTCCGAGGAGCTATGGCTACACCTTC
CASSSPGRPPRSYGYTF
>.|.|TRBV10-1|TRBJ2-7
TGCGCCAGCAGTGAAGGGCGCGGGTTCGCCTACGAGCAGTACTTC
CASSEGRGFAYEQYF
>.|TRBD1|TRBV20-1|TRBJ2-5
TGCAGTGCTCAGACCCCGGGACAGGTCTCAGAGACCCAGTACTTC
CSAQTPGQVSETQYF
>.|.|TRBV7-6|TRBJ2-5
TGTGCCAGCAGCTTAGGGGGAGGAGGGACCCAGTACTTC
CASSLGGGGTQYF
>few|TRBD1|TRBV6-1|TRBJ1-2
TGTGCCAGCACCCCCTGGGCAGGGGGAAACTATGGCTACACCTTC
CASTPWAGGNYGYTF
>.|.|TRBV29-1|TRBJ2-7
TGCAGCGTTGAAGGGGTCCCGAGCTCCTACGAGCAGTACTTC
CSVEGVPSSYEQYF
>few|.|TRBV29-1|TRBJ2-1
TGCAGCGTTGAATGGGCGGCAGACAATGAGCAGTTCTTC
CSVEWAADNEQFF
>.|TRBD1|TRBV20-1|TRBJ1-4
TGCAGTGCTAGACCCAATCCGGGACAGGGGAGGAGTAATGAAAAACTGTTTTTT
CSARPNPGQGRSNEKLFF
>.|.|TRBV7-2|TRBJ2-3
TGTGCCAGCAGCTTTGAGGGAGGAATGTTAGATACGCAGTATTTT
CASSFEGGMLDTQYF
>.|TRBD2|TRBV5-1|TRBJ2-5
TGCGCCAGCAGCTCCCGAGCGGGGACTAGCATAGAGACCCAGTACTTC
CASSSRAGTSIETQYF
>.|.|TRBV27|TRBJ2-7
TGTGCCAGCAGTACCCCCGGGAGCTACGAGCAGTACTTC
CASSTPGSYEQYF
>many|.|TRBV5-1|TRBJ1-1
TGCGCCAGCAGCTTGTCGAGTTGGGACACTGAAGCTTTCTTT
CASSLSSWDTEAFF
>few|TRBD2|TRBV9|TRBJ2-5
TGTGCCAGCAGCGCCTGGGTGGGACTAGCAGGAGAGACCCAGTACTTC
CASSAWVGLAGETQYF
>.|.|TRBV5-1|TRBJ2-2
TGCGCCAGCTCAATTGGCCCTTCGAACACCGGGGAGCTGTTTTTT
CASSIGPSNTGELFF
>few|TRBD1|TRBV4-2|TRBJ1-1
TGTGCCAGCAGCCAGGAGACAGGGGCCACTGAAGCTTTCTTT
CASSQETGATEAFF
>.|.|TRBV5-1|TRBJ1-1
TGCGCCAGCAGGGGGACGGGGATCCAGAACACTGAAGCTTTCTTT
CASRGTGIQNTEAFF
>.|TRBD1|TRBV27|TRBJ1-1
TGTGCCAGCAGCCCAATAGGACAGGGCCCTGAAGCTTTCTTT
CASSPIGQGPEAFF
>few|TRBD2|TRBV5-1|TRBJ2-7
TGCGCCAGCAGCGGAGGGACTAGCGGGACAAACGAGCAGTACTTC
CASSGGTSGTNEQYF
>few|TRBD1|TRBV7-3|TRBJ1-1
TGTGCCAGCAGCTCAGGGGGCTGGGACACTGAAGCTTTCTTT
CASSSGGWDTEAFF
>.|TRBD2|TRBV11-3|TRBJ2-5
TGTGCCAGCAGCTCATGGACTAGCGGGGATCAAGAGACCCAGTACTTC
CASSSWTSGDQETQYF
>few|.|TRBV5-1|TRBJ2-3
TGCGCCAGCACCAGGGACCACGGAACAGATACGCAGTATTTT
CASTRDHGTDTQYF
>few|.|TRBV5-1|TRBJ2-1
TGCGCCAGCAGCTACCTGGACGTCAGCTCCTACAATGAGCAGTTCTTC
CASSYLDVSSYNEQFF
>few|.|TRBV7-9|TRBJ1-2
TGTGCCAGCAGCAGCGCCAGGGTTTTAGGCTACACCTTC
CASSSARVLGYTF
>few|TRBD1|TRBV5-1|TRBJ1-2
TGCGCCAGCAGCCCTTGGGACAGGGGTGGCAACTATGGCTACACCTTC
CASSPWDRGGNYGYTF
>few|.|TRBV29-1|TRBJ1-1
TGCAGCGTTTGGAGGCCCGTGATGAACACTGAAGCTTTCTTT
CSVWRPVMNTEAFF
>.|.|TRBV5-6|TRBJ1-2
TGTGCCAGCAGACGGGACCACCATGGCTACACCTTC
CASRRDHHGYTF
>.|TRBD1|TRBV12-3/TRBV12-4|TRBJ1-2
TGTGCCAGCACCCAGGGGGGGGGCTATGGCTACACCTTC
CASTQGGGYGYTF
>.|TRBD1|TRBV29-1|TRBJ2-3
TGCAGCGTGGAATCAGTCAGGGGGCATGGAGATACGCAGTATTTT
CSVESVRGHGDTQYF
>.|.|TRBV5-1|TRBJ2-3
TGCGCCAGCAGCTTGGATCCCTTTCCATCGAACACAGATACGCAGTATTTT
CASSLDPFPSNTDTQYF
>many|TRBD2|TRBV20-1|TRBJ2-2
TGCAGTGCAAAGCGGGAGCAGGACACCGGGGAGCTGTTTTTT
CSAKREQDTGELFF
>few|.|TRBV20-1|TRBJ2-4
TGCAGTGCTAGAGATCGAGCGACACAGGTTCTCAAAAACATTCAGTACTTC
CSARDRATQVLKNIQYF
>.|.|TRBV12-3/TRBV12-4|TRBJ1-2
TGTGCCAGCAGGCCAGGCGCGGCAGGGAGGTACTATGGCTACACCTTC
CASRPGAAGRYYGYTF
>once|TRBD2|TRBV11-2|TRBJ2-1
TGTGCCAGCAGCTTGGGAATAGGGTCGGTGACTAGCGGTGAGCAGTTCTTC
CASSLGIGSVTSGEQFF
>.|.|TRBV20-1|TRBJ1-1
TGCAGTGCTAGCTTAAATGGGGAGTTCACTGAAGCTTTCTTT
CSASLNGEFTEAFF
>few|.|TRBV6-1|TRBJ2-1
TGTGCCAGCAGTGAAGCGAGGAATGAGCAGTTCTTC
CASSEARNEQFF
>few|.|TRBV21-1|TRBJ2-7
TGTGCCAGCATTAAAGGGCACTTCTACGAGCAGTACTTC
CASIKGHFYEQYF
>few|.|TRBV4-1|TRBJ2-7
TGCGCCAGCAGCCAATCGCGTTCGGGCAACGAGCAGTACTTC
CASSQSRSGNEQYF
>.|.|TRBV7-9|TRBJ2-2
TGTGCCAGCAGCTTAAAAACATCGGGGGAGCTGTTTTTT
CASSLKTSGELFF
>.|.|TRBV7-8|TRBJ2-2
TGTGCCAGCAGCTTCCTCAGGGGGCCGGTAGCGGGAAACACCGGGGAGCTGTTTTTT
CASSFLRGPVAGNTGELFF
>.|TRBD1|TRBV4-1|TRBJ1-5
TGCGCCAGCAGCCAAGAAGGGGGCCACTGGGGCAATCAGCCCCAGCATTTT
CASSQEGGHWGNQPQHF
>.|TRBD2|TRBV5-1|TRBJ2-1
TGCGCCAGCAGCTTGTTACTAGCGGACTACAATGAGCAGTTCTTC
CASSLLLADYNEQFF